This T cell receptor (beta chain) was sequenced during a study of blood T cell repertoires in COVID-19. Study-level background: The study drew acute and convalescent COVID-19 samples from the United States, Italy and Spain.

Per the original methods: Reference gene primers were amplified, and this amplification served to estimate nucleated cell counts. Some clones are missing from TCRdb's copy, which holds only in-frame ones; the method was immunoSEQ multiplex PCR. V and J calls and clone size follow that table, whereas D and trimming were derived from the DNA. The sample holds some 43,000 clones; about four fifths are singletons and the top ten take about 25%. The CDR3 runs to 16 residues. Germline-derived CDR1 and CDR2 are KGHSY and FQNENV. After removal of 2 bases from V and 4 bases from J, the junction contained 3 bases not matched to a gene.

This sequence originates from a woman aged 60-70 years with acute or convalescent COVID-19. Material for sequencing was peripheral blood. The chain joins TRBV16 to TRBJ2-1, with 12 bases fitting TRBD2. This chain's CDR3 is CASSQDTSGGYNEQFF. The CDR3 DNA reads as TGTGCCAGCAGCCAAGATACTAGCGGGGGGTACAATGAGCAGTTCTTC.